Included here is one TCR beta chain sequence, with context. Its target is unknown. Time point of the sample: week 35, safety follow-up. Every vaccine dose comprised 300 ug of mutant IDH1 20-mer peptide plus topical imiquimod. The data derive from a study of a mutant IDH1 vaccine in newly diagnosed glioma. Study context: Patients' prior therapy spanned radiotherapy, temozolomide, or both; most underwent both.

Repertoires were generated with immunoSEQ multiplex PCR, while TCRdb's copy carries only in-frame clones and drops some. This sample has approximately 50,000 clones, with approximately 87% found just once. CDR3 length: 15 amino acids. V was clipped by 0 bases and J by 0 bases, with 9 bases between them. Germline V gene data show CDR1 as MNHNY and CDR2 as SVGAGI (reference sequence). The chain joins TRBV6-6 to TRBJ2-7; a possible D gene is TRBD2 (6 bases). The sequence was collected from a man aged 40-49 years with glioma. Source: PBMCs, taken from a glioma patient whose treatment included an IDH1 peptide vaccine. The CDR3 bases are TGTGCCAGCAGTTACTCTGGGGGAGGCTCCTACGAGCAGTACTTC. It specifies CASSYSGGGSYEQYF.